The source of this T cell receptor beta chain is a study of T-cell memory formation after mild COVID-19. Study-wide background: There were largely donor-specific TCR clusters.

CDR1 is MNHNY and CDR2 is SVGAGI in the germline V gene (reference sequence). CDR3 size: 14 residues. V dropped 2 bases and J dropped 8 bases, with 10 bases sitting between them. Findings and caveats of the study: Contracting clones, day 15 to 85, had balanced CD4/CD8, and later expanders favored CD4+.

TCRdb used MiXCR to reprocess the 5' RACE reads, holding one entry per CDR3 protein. Of 340,000 or so distinct CDR3 sequences in the sample, roughly 13% are singletons; the top ten hold roughly 23%. As regards this clonotype: What it binds is unknown.

The sequenced material came from PBMCs or a T cell subset sorted from them (not recorded which). This clonotype was sampled from a man aged 18 to 35 who had mild COVID-19 (a few samples of this study predate the infection). Cell type and time point are not known. This sequence joins TRBV6-6 and TRBJ1-6, with D hard to call. The CDR3 loop is CASSYRAADSPLHF. DNA for the CDR3: TGTGCCAGCAGTTACCGGGCCGCGGATTCACCCCTCCACTTT.